The table lists the clone carrying this TCR beta chain with many counts. Its antigen is not identified. This entry is derived from a study of T cells after yellow fever vaccination. For TCR, cDNA came from 5'RACE template switching, which added a universal primer site and UMIs. TCRdb re-analysed the 5' RACE reads in MiXCR, keeping a single row per CDR3 protein. The sample includes 300,000 or so distinct CDR3 sequences, approximately 13% of them seen just once. Study conclusions and caveats: Peaking on day 5 versus 15, the secondary response was faster but weaker. Most clones from primary vaccination resurfaced after the booster (about 95% CD4, 88% CD8). A small proportion of clonotypes was detected in both the CD4 and CD8 compartments.

The ends were cut back, 6 bases at V and 8 bases at J, with 8 bases in the middle. The CDR3 is 11 residues long. Per the germline V gene, CDR1 is MDHEN and CDR2 is SYDVKM. This material consisted of CD4+ T cells sorted from PBMCs, taken 45 days after the yellow fever booster vaccination. The sequence was collected from a man younger than 40 who received the YFV17D yellow fever vaccine. This chain uses TRBV28 with TRBJ2-1; D gene unclear. This chain's CDR3 is CASRVDDEQFF. For the CDR3, the DNA is TGTGCCAGCAGGGTGGATGATGAGCAGTTCTTC.